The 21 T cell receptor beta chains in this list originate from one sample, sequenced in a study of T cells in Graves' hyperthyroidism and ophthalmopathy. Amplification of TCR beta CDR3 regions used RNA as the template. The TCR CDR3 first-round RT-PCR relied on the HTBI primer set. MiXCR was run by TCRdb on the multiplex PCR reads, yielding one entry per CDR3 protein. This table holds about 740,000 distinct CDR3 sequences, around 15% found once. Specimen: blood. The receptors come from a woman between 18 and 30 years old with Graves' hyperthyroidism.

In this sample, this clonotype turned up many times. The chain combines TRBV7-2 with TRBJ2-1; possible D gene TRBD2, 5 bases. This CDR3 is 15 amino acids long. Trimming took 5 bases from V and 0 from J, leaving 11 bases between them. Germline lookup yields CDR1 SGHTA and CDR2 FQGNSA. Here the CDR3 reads CASSRRDYSYNEQFF. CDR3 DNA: TGTGCCAGCAGCAGGCGAGACTACTCCTACAATGAGCAGTTCTTC.

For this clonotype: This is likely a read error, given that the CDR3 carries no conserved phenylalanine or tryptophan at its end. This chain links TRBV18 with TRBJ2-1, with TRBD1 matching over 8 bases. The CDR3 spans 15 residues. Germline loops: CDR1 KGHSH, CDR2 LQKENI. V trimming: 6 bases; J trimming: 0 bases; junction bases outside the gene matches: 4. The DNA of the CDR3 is TGTGCCAGCTCTCCCGGGACAGGCTCCTACAATGAGCAGTTCATC. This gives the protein CASSPGTGSYNEQFI.

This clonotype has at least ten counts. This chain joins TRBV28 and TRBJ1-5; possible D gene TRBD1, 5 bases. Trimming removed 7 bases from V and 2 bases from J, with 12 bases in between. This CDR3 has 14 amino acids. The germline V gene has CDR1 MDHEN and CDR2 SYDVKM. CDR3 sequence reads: CASTLWGGNQPQHF. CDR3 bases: TGTGCCAGCACCCTCTGGGGGGGCAATCAGCCCCAGCATTTT.

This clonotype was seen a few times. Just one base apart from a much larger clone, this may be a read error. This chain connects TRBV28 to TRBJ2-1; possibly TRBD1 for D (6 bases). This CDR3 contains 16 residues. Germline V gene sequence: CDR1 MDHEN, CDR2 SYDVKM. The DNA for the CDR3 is TGTGCCAACAGTCCACCACAGGGAAGCTCCTACAATGAGCAGTTCTTC. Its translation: CANSPPQGSSYNEQFF.

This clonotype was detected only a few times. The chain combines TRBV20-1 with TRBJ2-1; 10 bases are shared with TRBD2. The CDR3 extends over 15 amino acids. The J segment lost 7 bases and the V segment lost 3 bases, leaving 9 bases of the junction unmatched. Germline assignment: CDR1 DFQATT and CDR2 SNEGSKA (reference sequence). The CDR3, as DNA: TGCAGTGCTAGTCCCAAGGGTAGCGGGAGGAATGAGCAGTTCTTC. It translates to CSASPKGSGRNEQFF.

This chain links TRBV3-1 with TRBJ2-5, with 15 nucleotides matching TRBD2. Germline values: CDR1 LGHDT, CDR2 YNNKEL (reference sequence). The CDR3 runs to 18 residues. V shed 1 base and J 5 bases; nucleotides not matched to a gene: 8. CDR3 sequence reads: CASSQVSGTSGRSETQYF. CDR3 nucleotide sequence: TGTGCCAGCAGCCAAGTTTCTGGGACTAGCGGGAGGTCGGAGACCCAGTACTTC.

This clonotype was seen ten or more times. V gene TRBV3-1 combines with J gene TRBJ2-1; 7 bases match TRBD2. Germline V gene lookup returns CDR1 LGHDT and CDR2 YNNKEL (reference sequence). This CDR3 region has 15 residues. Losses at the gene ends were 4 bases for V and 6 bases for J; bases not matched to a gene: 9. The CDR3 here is CASSPWTSGGNEQFF. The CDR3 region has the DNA TGTGCCAGCAGCCCCTGGACTAGTGGGGGCAATGAGCAGTTCTTC.

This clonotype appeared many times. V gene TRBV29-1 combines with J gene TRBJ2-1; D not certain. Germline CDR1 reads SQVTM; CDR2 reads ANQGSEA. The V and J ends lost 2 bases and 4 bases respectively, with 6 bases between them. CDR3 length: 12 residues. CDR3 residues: CSVEYRYNEQFF. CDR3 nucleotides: TGCAGCGTTGAATATCGTTACAATGAGCAGTTCTTC.

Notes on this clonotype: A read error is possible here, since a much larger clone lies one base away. In nucleotides, the CDR3 is TGTGCCAGCAGTGACCGGAGAAGGAGCGGGAGTAACTACAATGAGCAGTTCTTC. Translation gives CASSDRRRSGSNYNEQFF. The rearrangement links TRBV12-3 or TRBV12-4 to TRBJ2-1, with TRBD2 matching 8 bases. Unmatched junction bases numbered 15, after V lost 5 bases and J lost 3 bases. The CDR3 runs 18 residues.

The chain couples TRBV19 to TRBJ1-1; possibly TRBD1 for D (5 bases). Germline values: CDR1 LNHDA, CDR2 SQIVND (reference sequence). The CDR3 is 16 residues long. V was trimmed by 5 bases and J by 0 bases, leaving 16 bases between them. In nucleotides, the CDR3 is TGTGCCAGTAGTCCGTGGGAGACAGTCTTGAACACTGAAGCTTTCTTT. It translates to CASSPWETVLNTEAFF.

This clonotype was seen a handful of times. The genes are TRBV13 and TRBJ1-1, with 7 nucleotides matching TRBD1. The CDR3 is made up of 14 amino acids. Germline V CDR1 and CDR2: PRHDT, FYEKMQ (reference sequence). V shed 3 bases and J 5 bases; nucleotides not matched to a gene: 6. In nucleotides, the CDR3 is TGTGCCAGCAGCTTCCTAACAGGGGTTACTGAAGCTTTCTTT. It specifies CASSFLTGVTEAFF.

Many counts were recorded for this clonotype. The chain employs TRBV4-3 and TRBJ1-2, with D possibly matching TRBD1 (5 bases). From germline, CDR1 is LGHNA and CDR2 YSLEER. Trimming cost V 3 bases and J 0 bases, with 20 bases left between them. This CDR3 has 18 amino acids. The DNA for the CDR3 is TGCGCCAGCAGCCAGGAGGGGCGGTTGGACACCTCTAACTATGGCTACACCTTC. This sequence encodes CASSQEGRLDTSNYGYTF.

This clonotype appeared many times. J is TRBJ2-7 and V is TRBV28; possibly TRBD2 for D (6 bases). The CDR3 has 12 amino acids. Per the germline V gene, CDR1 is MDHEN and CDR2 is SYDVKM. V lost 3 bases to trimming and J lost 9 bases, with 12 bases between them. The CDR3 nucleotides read TGTGCCAGCAGTTTTATTAAGGGAGGGCAGTACTTC. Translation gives CASSFIKGGQYF.

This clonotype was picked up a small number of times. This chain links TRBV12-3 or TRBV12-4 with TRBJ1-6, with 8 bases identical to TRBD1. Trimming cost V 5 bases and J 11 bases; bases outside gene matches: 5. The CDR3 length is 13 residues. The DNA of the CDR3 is TGTGCCAGCAGTGACAGGGGACTGCCACCCCTCCACTTT. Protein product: CASSDRGLPPLHF.

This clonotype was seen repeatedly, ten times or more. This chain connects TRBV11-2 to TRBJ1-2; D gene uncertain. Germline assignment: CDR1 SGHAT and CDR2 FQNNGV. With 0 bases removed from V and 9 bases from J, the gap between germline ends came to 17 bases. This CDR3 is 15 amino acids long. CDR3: CASSLEVRLHSSYTF. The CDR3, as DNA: TGTGCCAGCAGCTTAGAGGTCAGGCTGCACTCGAGCTACACCTTC.

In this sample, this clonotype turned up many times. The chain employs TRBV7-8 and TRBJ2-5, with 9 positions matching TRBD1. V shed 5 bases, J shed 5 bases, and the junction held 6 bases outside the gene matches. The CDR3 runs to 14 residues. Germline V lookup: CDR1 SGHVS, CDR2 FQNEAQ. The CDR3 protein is CASSKTGGSETQYF. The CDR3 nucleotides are TGTGCCAGCAGCAAAACAGGGGGCTCGGAGACCCAGTACTTC.

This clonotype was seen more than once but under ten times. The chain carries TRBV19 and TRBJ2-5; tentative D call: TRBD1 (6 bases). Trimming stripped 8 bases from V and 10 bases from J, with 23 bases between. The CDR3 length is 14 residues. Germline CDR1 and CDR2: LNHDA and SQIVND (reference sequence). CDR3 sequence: CASGTGTPSRDQYF. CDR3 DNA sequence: TGTGCCAGTGGCACCGGGACACCCTCCAGGGACCAGTACTTC. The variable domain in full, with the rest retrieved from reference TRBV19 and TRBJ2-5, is DGGITQSPKYLFRKEGQNVTLSCEQNLNHDAMYWYRQDPGQGLRLIYYSQIVNDFQKGDIAEGYSVSREKKESFPLTVTSAQKNPTAFYLCASGTGTPSRDQYFGPGTRLLVL.

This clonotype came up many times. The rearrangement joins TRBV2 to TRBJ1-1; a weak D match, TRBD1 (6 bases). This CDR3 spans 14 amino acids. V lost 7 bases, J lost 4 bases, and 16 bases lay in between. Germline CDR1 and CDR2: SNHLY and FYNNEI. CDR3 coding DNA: TGTGCCAGCAAGGGGGTGGGGGCTCGCACTGAAGCTTTCTTT. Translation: CASKGVGARTEAFF.

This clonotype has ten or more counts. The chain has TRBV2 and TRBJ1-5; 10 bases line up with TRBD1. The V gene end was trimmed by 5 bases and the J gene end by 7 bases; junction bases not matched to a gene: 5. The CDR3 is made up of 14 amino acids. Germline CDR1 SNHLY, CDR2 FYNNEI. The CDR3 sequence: CASSPTGGRQPQHF. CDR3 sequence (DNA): TGTGCCAGCAGTCCGACAGGGGGCCGACAGCCCCAGCATTTT.

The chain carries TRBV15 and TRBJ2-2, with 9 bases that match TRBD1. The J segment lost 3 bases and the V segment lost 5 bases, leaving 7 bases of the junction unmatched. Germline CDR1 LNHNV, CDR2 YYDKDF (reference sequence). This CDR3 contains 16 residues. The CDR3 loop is CATSPDRGSYTGELFF. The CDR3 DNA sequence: TGTGCCACCAGCCCCGACAGGGGGTCCTACACCGGGGAGCTGTTTTTT.

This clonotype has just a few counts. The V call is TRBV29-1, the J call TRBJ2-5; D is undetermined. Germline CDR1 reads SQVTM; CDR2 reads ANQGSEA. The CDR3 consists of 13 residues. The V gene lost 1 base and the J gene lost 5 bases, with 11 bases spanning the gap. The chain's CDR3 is CSVEGRNSETQYF. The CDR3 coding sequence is TGCAGCGTTGAAGGCCGCAATTCGGAGACCCAGTACTTC. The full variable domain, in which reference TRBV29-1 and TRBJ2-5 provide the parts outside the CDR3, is SAVISQKPSRDICQRGTSLTIQCQVDSQVTMMFWYRQQPGQSLTLIATANQGSEATYESGFVIDKFPISRPNLTFSTLTVSNMSPEDSSIYLCSVEGRNSETQYFGPGTRLLVL.